A single sample is the source of the 12 T cell receptor beta chains below, sequenced in a study of shared T cell receptors in the human thymus. Assay: immunoSEQ multiplex PCR; the TCRdb copy retains only in-frame clones and omits some. There are 600,000 or so clones in the sample; roughly 86% occur only once, and under 0.01% lies in the top ten. These same records also appear under a second study, on human thymus T cells.

Input material: thymocytes. Receptors originate from a boy younger than two with a congenital heart defect.

The chain joins TRBV4-1 to TRBJ1-2, with 9 bases that match TRBD1. Germline V gene data show CDR1 as MGHRA and CDR2 as YSYEKL. This CDR3 has 17 amino acids. Losses at the gene ends were 3 bases for V and 8 bases for J; bases not matched to a gene: 16. The CDR3 DNA reads TGCGCCAGCAGCCATCAAACCCCGGGACAGGGAGTGCGAGGCTACACCTTC. Its translation is CASSHQTPGQGVRGYTF.

This chain connects TRBV5-6 to TRBJ1-2; 8 nucleotides match TRBD1. The germline gives CDR1 SGHDT, CDR2 YYEEEE. This CDR3 has 13 amino acids. The V gene end was trimmed by 4 bases and the J gene end by 7 bases; junction bases not matched to a gene: 6. CDR3 loop: CASSLGQASGYTF. CDR3 sequence (DNA): TGTGCCAGCAGCCTGGGACAGGCTAGTGGCTACACCTTC.

The chain is built from TRBV28 and TRBJ1-5; 9 bases line up with TRBD1. The CDR3 has 19 residues. The J segment lost 2 bases and the V segment lost 2 bases, leaving 13 bases of the junction unmatched. In germline, CDR1 is MDHEN, CDR2 SYDVKM. CDR3 sequence reads: CASSLTGRDRDGGNQPQHF. DNA for the CDR3: TGTGCCAGCAGTTTAACCGGCCGGGACAGGGATGGTGGCAATCAGCCCCAGCATTTT. Variable domain in full (rest from reference TRBV28 and TRBJ1-5): DVKVTQSSRYLVKRTGEKVFLECVQDMDHENMFWYRQDPGLGLRLIYFSYDVKMKEKGDIPEGYSVSREKKERFSLILESASTNQTSMYLCASSLTGRDRDGGNQPQHFGDGTRLSIL.

This chain connects TRBV13 to TRBJ2-1; TRBD2 matches 11 bases. V lost 5 bases, J lost 9 bases, and 18 bases stayed unmatched. The germline V gene has CDR1 PRHDT and CDR2 FYEKMQ (reference sequence). The CDR3 is made up of 18 amino acids. CDR3 amino acids: CASSLNTSGGQRRLEQFF. In DNA form, the CDR3 reads TGTGCCAGCAGCCTAAATACTAGCGGGGGCCAGCGGAGGCTTGAGCAGTTCTTC.

The rearrangement links TRBV2 to TRBJ1-4, with 9 bases aligning to TRBD1. This CDR3 is built from 15 residues. Germline CDR1 and CDR2: SNHLY and FYNNEI. Trimming took 4 bases from V and 5 from J; bases not matched to a gene: 5. The CDR3: CASSAGTGNNEKLFF. CDR3 coding DNA: TGTGCCAGCAGTGCCGGGACAGGGAACAATGAAAAACTGTTTTTT.

This rearrangement joins TRBV9 to TRBJ2-3; D is perhaps TRBD2 (6 bases). This CDR3 contains 17 residues. Trimming took 6 bases from V and 5 from J, leaving 25 bases between them. The V gene's germline CDR1 is SGDLS and CDR2 YYNGEE. CDR3 residues: CASKSRDSNFGGDTQYF. DNA of the CDR3: TGTGCCAGCAAGTCCCGGGACTCGAATTTTGGAGGAGATACGCAGTATTTT.

The chain combines TRBV6-1 with TRBJ1-6, with D hard to call. The CDR3 extends over 14 amino acids. The V end lost 6 bases, the J end lost 6 bases, and 12 bases lay between the germline ends. Germline V gene data show CDR1 as MNHNS and CDR2 as SASEGT. This CDR3 reads CASRNRDPNSPLHF. The CDR3 nucleotides are TGTGCCAGCAGGAACAGAGATCCTAATTCACCCCTCCACTTT.

V is TRBV5-4 and J is TRBJ1-4, with 9 bases matching TRBD1. Looked up from germline, CDR1 is SGHNT and CDR2 is YYREEE (reference sequence). The CDR3 spans 16 residues. With V trimmed by 1 base and J by 8 bases, 9 bases remained unmatched. Here the CDR3 reads CASSLRTGGNGEKLFF. The CDR3 bases are TGTGCCAGCAGCTTGCGCACAGGGGGCAATGGGGAAAAACTGTTTTTT.

Points on this clone: Other DNA sequences in this specimen translate into the identical CDR3. The chain joins TRBV6-5 to TRBJ1-1; no definite D call. The CDR3 sequence is 13 residues long. V lost 3 bases to trimming and J lost 1 base, with 6 bases between them. The germline V gene encodes CDR1 MNHEY and CDR2 SVGAGI. The CDR3 is CASSYPGNTEAFF. The CDR3 coding sequence is TGTGCCAGCAGTTATCCCGGGAACACTGAAGCTTTCTTT.

This clone occurred once. The J gene is TRBJ2-2, the V gene TRBV11-2; TRBD2 aligns across 14 bases. The CDR3 spans 18 residues. V lost 6 bases, J lost 4 bases, and 10 bases stayed unmatched. Germline V gene sequence: CDR1 SGHAT, CDR2 FQNNGV. CDR3 residues: CASRSGTSGGDCTGELFF. The CDR3 bases are TGTGCCAGCAGGTCCGGGACTAGCGGGGGAGATTGCACCGGGGAGCTGTTTTTT.

This sequence joins TRBV19 and TRBJ2-3, with a tentative D call TRBD2 (5 bases). The ends were cut back, 4 bases at V and 2 bases at J, with 16 bases in the middle. CDR3 length equals 16 residues. CDR1 is LNHDA and CDR2 is SQIVND in the germline V gene (reference sequence). The CDR3 DNA is TGTGCCAGTAGTAGTGGGCGCCCGGGGTACACAGATACGCAGTATTTT. It yields the protein CASSSGRPGYTDTQYF.

V usage is TRBV2 and J usage is TRBJ2-7; D ambiguous. The V and J ends lost 4 bases and 5 bases respectively, with 21 bases between them. CDR3 length: 16 residues. Germline-derived CDR1 and CDR2 are SNHLY and FYNNEI. The CDR3 DNA follows: TGTGCCAGCAGTGTGCTACAGAGACCCCCGATGGACGAGCAGTACTTC. Translated, it gives CASSVLQRPPMDEQYF.